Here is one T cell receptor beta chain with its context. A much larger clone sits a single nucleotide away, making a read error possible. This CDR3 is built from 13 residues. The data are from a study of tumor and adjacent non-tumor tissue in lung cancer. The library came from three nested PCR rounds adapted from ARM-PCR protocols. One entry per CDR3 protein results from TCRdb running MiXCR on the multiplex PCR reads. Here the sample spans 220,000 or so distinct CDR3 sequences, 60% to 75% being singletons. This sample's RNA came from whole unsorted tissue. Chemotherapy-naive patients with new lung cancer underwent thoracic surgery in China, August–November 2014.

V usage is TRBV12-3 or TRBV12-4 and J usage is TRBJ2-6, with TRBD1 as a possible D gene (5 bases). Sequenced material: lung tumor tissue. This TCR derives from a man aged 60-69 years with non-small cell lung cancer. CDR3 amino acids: CASSPSGANFLTF. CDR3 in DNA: TGTGCCAGCAGTCCCTCTGGGGCCAACTTCCTGACTTTC.